The subject of this entry is one TCR beta chain. RNA in amounts of roughly 0.5 to 1 ug was reverse transcribed with random hexamers. Amplification of TCR beta CDR3 across 54 Vbeta and 13 Jbeta was performed with immunoSEQ multiplex PCR. TCRdb used MiXCR to reprocess the immunoSEQ multiplex PCR reads, holding one entry per CDR3 protein. The data contain some 97,000 distinct CDR3 sequences, 95% of them singletons. The germline V gene has CDR1 SGDLS and CDR2 YYNGEE. The J segment lost 3 bases and the V segment lost 3 bases, leaving 5 bases of the junction unmatched. This CDR3 spans 15 amino acids. The data were obtained in a study of CD8 T cells in Susac syndrome. From blood CD8+ and CD4+ T cells, TCR beta sequences were generated. Negative magnetic isolation gave CD8+ and CD4+ cells; FACS enriched CD8+ TEMRA.

The chain carries TRBV9 and TRBJ2-1, with 8 bases that match TRBD2. The specimen sequenced was CD8+ T cells from PBMCs. The sequence derives from a human donor with Susac syndrome. The CDR3 loop is CASSAGGKSYNEQFF. The CDR3 nucleotides are TGTGCCAGCAGCGCGGGGGGGAAGAGCTACAATGAGCAGTTCTTC.